This TCR beta chain was sequenced during a study of vaccination and CD4 T cells after COVID-19 (dated by TCRdb to 2021 to 2024). In terms of the full investigation: SARS-CoV-2 positivity had been established in the convalescent patients by nasal swab PCR, and mild disease was recorded in several of these patients and severe disease in one. The convalescent cohort included six males and four females, with two Hispanic individuals, seven Caucasians, two Asians and one multiracial person. Participants received two doses of either the Pfizer-BioNTech BNT162b2 vaccine (n=8) or the Moderna mRNA-1273 vaccine (n=2). Post-COVID blood samples were collected from convalescent patients a median of about 92 days after diagnosis, with a range of about 30 to 170 days. Post-vaccine blood samples were collected a median of about 72 days after the second vaccine dose, ranging from roughly 13 to 250 days. The cultures were stimulated with overlapping spike peptide pools from SARS-CoV-2 and from the common cold coronaviruses HCoV-NL63, HCoV-OC43 and HCoV-229E. As controls, cultures received a CEFX viral epitope pool (the positive control), an HIV-1 Nef peptide pool (the negative control), or no peptide at all. In around 9 COVID-19 convalescent patients and 4 infection-naive healthy vaccine recipients, researchers compared the spike-specific CD4+ TCR repertoire from before mRNA vaccination with the repertoire from after.

The library came from PCR. DNA from cultured CD4+ T cells was subjected to TCR sequencing with the Oncomine TCR Beta short-read assay at the Johns Hopkins FTIC core. The QIAamp micro DNA kit was used to extract genomic DNA from the cultured CD4+ T cells. Oncomine TCR Beta libraries from cultured CD4+ T cells were pooled using unique dual indexes and sequenced on an Illumina iSeq 100. On the study's bioinformatics: Non-productive sequences were removed, and CDR3s that did not start with C, did not end with F or W, or were shorter than 7 amino acids were discarded. The MANAFEST web application identified antigen-specific clonotypes by comparing peptide-stimulated wells against reference wells and other culture wells. An FDR below 0.05, an odds ratio above 5, and a productive frequency above 0.1% in at least two of three replicate wells were required for clones to be considered positive. A clonotype counted as cross-reactive if it showed significant expansion both in the SARS-CoV-2 spike wells and in at least one common cold coronavirus spike condition. Similarity between CDR3 sequences was evaluated in R version 3.6.1 using Levenshtein distances (stringdist) and unrooted phylogenetic trees (ape). TCRdb redid the processing of the public reads, applying fastp at Q25 and MiXCR, and retained in-frame beta chains. CDR3 protein duplicates are merged, each entry listing the most common genes and DNA. In this record, the V and J calls reflect TCRdb's handling and not the investigators' own analysis. Counted in this sample were about 15,000 distinct CDR3 sequences; approximately 60% of them appeared once. Roughly a fifth of the sample is in the top ten clones.

Here is what the overall study found, with its caveats: The study included relatively few convalescent patients and did not analyze early timepoints after natural infection. In convalescent patients, a median around 89% of post-vaccine SARS-CoV-2-reactive clones were detected only after vaccination, suggesting vaccine-specific priming. An increase in the median number of SARS-CoV-2-reactive clonotypes from approximately 20 after infection to some 40 after vaccination was observed, but the change was not found to be significant. In convalescent patients, nearly all vaccine-specific clones (304 of 307) were found to be mono-reactive for SARS-CoV-2 spike rather than cross-reactive with common cold coronaviruses.

From V the trimming removes 3 bases and from J it removes 5 bases, while the gene matches leave 7 bases of the junction unaccounted for. The CDR3 spans 16 residues, from the cysteine through the phenylalanine. Just the 48-base CDR3 DNA is kept, in frame starting at base 1. Per the germline V gene, SGHTA is the CDR1 and FQGNSA is the CDR2. Remarks on this clonotype: This receptor's antigen is unknown. Base qualities are not at hand, and no much larger clone is one base apart.

The sample's treatment or condition label, in plain terms: roughly 10-day PBMC culture with coronavirus spike peptide pools or control peptides (ViraFEST assay). The study used the ViraFEST assay, which expanded antigen-specific T cells with peptide pools and then identified expanded clonotypes by TCR sequencing. The convalescent patients' positive SARS-CoV-2 PCR tests fell between March and December 2020, which was before the Alpha, Beta and Delta variants emerged in the United States. Each well held under 2.5 million PBMCs cultured in IMDM containing approximately 5% human AB serum and approximately 9.1 IU/ml IL-2, with 8.5 to 10 ug/ml peptide pools added. On days 3 and 7, half of the culture medium was replaced with fresh IL-2-containing medium. After approximately 11 days of culture, CD4+ T cells were isolated by negative selection with the EasySep CD4+ T cell isolation kit. Ficoll-Paque Plus gradient centrifugation was used to isolate PBMCs from whole blood, and the isolated PBMCs were then either used fresh or cryopreserved at -140C. Each culture condition was generally run in triplicate wells.

This receptor chain uses TRBV7-2 and TRBJ2-3, and TRBD2 matches 11 of the central bases. The TCR comes from a human donor who had recovered from COVID-19. The specimen was CD4+ T cells from blood, cultured in vitro. The base sequence is TGTGCCAGCAGCTTGATTAGCGGGGGGGCGGGAGATACGCAGTATTTT. Translated, it reads CASSLISGGAGDTQYF.